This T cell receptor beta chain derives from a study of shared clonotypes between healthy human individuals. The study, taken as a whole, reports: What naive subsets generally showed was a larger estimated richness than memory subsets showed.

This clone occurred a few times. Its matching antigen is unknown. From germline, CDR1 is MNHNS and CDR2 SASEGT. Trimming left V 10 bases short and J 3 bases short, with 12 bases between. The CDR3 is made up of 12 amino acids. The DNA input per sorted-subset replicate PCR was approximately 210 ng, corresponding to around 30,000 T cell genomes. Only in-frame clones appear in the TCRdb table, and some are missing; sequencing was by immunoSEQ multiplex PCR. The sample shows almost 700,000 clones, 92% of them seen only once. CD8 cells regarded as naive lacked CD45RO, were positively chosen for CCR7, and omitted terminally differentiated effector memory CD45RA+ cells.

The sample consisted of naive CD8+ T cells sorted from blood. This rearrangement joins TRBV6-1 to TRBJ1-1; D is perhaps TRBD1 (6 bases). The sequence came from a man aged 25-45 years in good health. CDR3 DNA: TGTGCCACCTATAGACAGGACACTGAAGCTTTCTTT. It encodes CATYRQDTEAFF.